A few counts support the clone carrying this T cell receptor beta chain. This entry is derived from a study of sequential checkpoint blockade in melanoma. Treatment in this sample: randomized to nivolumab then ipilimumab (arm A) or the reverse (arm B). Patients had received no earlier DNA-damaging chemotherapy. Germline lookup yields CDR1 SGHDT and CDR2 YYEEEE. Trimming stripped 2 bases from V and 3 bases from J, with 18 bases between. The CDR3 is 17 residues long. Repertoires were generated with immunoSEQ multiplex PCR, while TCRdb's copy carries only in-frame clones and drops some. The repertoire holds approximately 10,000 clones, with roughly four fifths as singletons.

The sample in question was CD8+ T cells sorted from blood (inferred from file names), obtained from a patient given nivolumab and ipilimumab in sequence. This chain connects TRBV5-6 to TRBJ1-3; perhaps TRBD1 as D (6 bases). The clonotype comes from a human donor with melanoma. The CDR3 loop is CASSFYWTAGFGNTIYF. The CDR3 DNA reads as TGTGCCAGCAGCTTTTACTGGACAGCAGGGTTTGGAAACACCATATATTTT.